The 5 T cell receptor beta chains presented below share a single source sample, sequenced in a study of molecular identifiers for immune sequencing clone quantification. A single record per CDR3 protein comes from TCRdb applying MiXCR to the PCR reads. The sample contains roughly 320,000 distinct CDR3 sequences, about a quarter of which appear only once. The sample comprised naive CD8+ T cells from blood, with Jurkat cell RNA spiked in. Subset defined: FACS-sorted CD8+CD4-CCR7+CD45RA+ naive T cells. The receptor source for this set is a human donor in good health. Some libraries in this study had Jurkat cell RNA spiked in.

This clonotype occurred many times. The CDR3 DNA sequence: TGTGCCAGCAGAGATTCCGGGACAGGATCCTACAATGAGCAGTTCTTC. Its protein is CASRDSGTGSYNEQFF. The chain joins TRBV25-1 to TRBJ2-1, with TRBD1 matching over 8 bases. The CDR3 has 16 amino acids. CDR1 MGHDK and CDR2 SYGVNS come from the germline V gene. With 6 bases clipped from V and 1 base from J, the junction kept 8 bases outside the gene matches.

Regarding this clonotype: Germline and junction disagree at one end, which may indicate a read error. The gene calls are TRBV13 and TRBJ2-3; 9 nucleotides line up with TRBD2. Germline values: CDR1 PRHDT, CDR2 FYEKMQ (reference sequence). The CDR3 covers 16 residues. The DNA of the CDR3 is TGTGCCAGCAGCTCCTCTAGCGGGGATAGCACAGATACGCGGTATTTT. Its protein product is CASSSSSGDSTDTRYF.

As regards this clonotype: This may arise from a read error, as a much more abundant clone is one base away. V is TRBV28 and J is TRBJ2-7; D unresolved. Germline lookup yields CDR1 MDHEN and CDR2 SYDVKM. The CDR3 has 13 residues. V lost 4 bases to trimming and J lost 6 bases, with 13 bases between them. Written as DNA, the CDR3 is TGTGCCAGCAGTTCGTACCGGCAGATCGAGCAGTACTTC. Amino acids: CASSSYRQIEQYF.

This clonotype was seen at least ten times. The V call is TRBV25-1, the J call TRBJ2-5; 8 bases match TRBD1. The CDR3 has 15 residues. Germline values: CDR1 MGHDK, CDR2 SYGVNS. The J segment lost 1 base and the V segment lost 3 bases, leaving 4 bases of the junction unmatched. In nucleotides, the CDR3 is TGTGCCAGCAGTGATGGCAGGGGGCCCCAAGAGACCCAGTACTTC. It yields the protein CASSDGRGPQETQYF.

On this clonotype itself: Sequence at one end of the junction differs from germline and may be a read error. The chain couples TRBV14 to TRBJ2-7; no clear D. CDR3 length: 13 amino acids. The germline gives CDR1 SGHDN, CDR2 FVKESK. The CDR3 loop reads CASSPGGSYDQYF. In nucleotides, the CDR3 is TGTGCCAGCAGCCCAGGCGGCTCCTACGACCAGTACTTC. Based on the CDR3 plus reference TRBV14 and TRBJ2-7, the full variable domain is EAGVTQFPSHSVIEKGQTVTLRCDPISGHDNLYWYRRVMGKEIKFLLHFVKESKQDESGMPNNRFLAERTGGTYSTLKVQPAELEDSGVYFCASSPGGSYDQYFGPGTRLTVT.